This entry features one TCR beta chain sequence. Its antigen is unknown. This record belongs to a study of shared clonotypes between healthy human individuals. Study outcomes and limitations: Investigators expected sequencing depth to affect clonotype sharing among donors.

All of the donors resided in Nashville, Tennessee, and each was a Caucasian adult. V lost 6 bases, J lost 5 bases, and 15 bases lay in between. The CDR3 extends over 14 amino acids. Germline lookup yields CDR1 SEHNR and CDR2 FQNEAQ (reference sequence). Method: immunoSEQ multiplex PCR; TCRdb's copy keeps in-frame clones and lacks some. The repertoire holds about 490,000 clones, with 70% to 85% as singletons. J is TRBJ2-3 and V is TRBV7-9; perhaps TRBD1 as D (6 bases). The clonotype comes from a woman aged 40 to 55 in good health. Some clones in this sample may be carry-over from other donors' samples. Specimen: PBMCs. This CDR3 is CASRGVGAGDTQYF. The CDR3 nucleotides read TGTGCCAGCAGAGGTGTGGGGGCGGGAGATACGCAGTATTTT.